This TCR beta chain was found in a study of blood T cell repertoires in COVID-19. In germline, CDR1 is SEHNR, CDR2 FQNEAQ (reference sequence). The V segment lost 5 bases and the J segment 2 bases; nucleotides outside the gene matches: 5. This CDR3 has 16 residues. Seattle enrolled patients during active infection and tracked them longitudinally. The repertoire was sequenced with immunoSEQ multiplex PCR; TCRdb's copy has only in-frame clones and lacks some. The repertoire holds around 290,000 clones, with roughly 90% as singletons. The sequenced sample was peripheral blood. The chain carries TRBV7-9 and TRBJ2-7; 14 bases fit TRBD2. The sequence derives from a woman between 25 and 40 years old with COVID-19, enrolled during active disease. The CDR3 loop is CASSPGGLAGAYEQYF. The CDR3 nucleotides are TGTGCCAGCAGCCCAGGGGGACTAGCGGGGGCCTACGAGCAGTACTTC.